This TCR beta chain came from a study of identical twins. Notes on the study in general: Where beta out-of-frame sequences were concerned, excess twin sharing was weaker.

With respect to this clonotype: Its cognate antigen is unknown. Germline is not matched at one junction end, which may reflect a read error.

TCRdb re-derived calls from the 5' RACE reads in MiXCR, one entry per CDR3 protein. This table holds some 1,700,000 distinct CDR3 sequences, around 33% found once. In germline, CDR1 is MGHRA, CDR2 YSYEKL. The CDR3 has 19 residues. The chain combines TRBV4-1 with TRBJ2-7, with 9 bases identical to TRBD2. Sequencing was done on a sample of cord blood. This sequence originates from a newborn girl in good health. In DNA form, the CDR3 reads TGCGCCAGCGGCCACCCCCGGACTAGCGTTTGGACGACGACCTACGAGCAGTACTTC. Translated: CASGHPRTSVWTTTYEQYF.